A selection of T cell receptor beta chains follows, all from one sample in a study of response to subunit inactivated influenza vaccine. TCRdb re-called the RT-PCR reads with MiXCR, one entry per CDR3 protein. The sample has about 540,000 distinct CDR3 sequences, approximately 22% seen once; the top ten hold under 3.5%. Separately, the same data were catalogued under a study of T cells expressing NK-cell markers.

The starting material was CD4+ T cells sorted from PBMCs, obtained 12 days after vaccination. The receptor source for this set is a middle-aged man who received an inactivated influenza vaccine. Each CDR3 is given with its conserved first and last residue.

>TRBV7-9|TRBJ2-7
CASSLGLGRTYEQYF
>TRBV7-2|TRBJ2-1
CASSLEGRGLAAQFF
>TRBV12-3/TRBV12-4|TRBJ1-2
CASSLRTGGGYTF
>TRBV28|TRBJ2-1
CATCWTRSYNEQFF
>TRBV7-2|TRBJ1-5
CASSFGQGGNQPQHF
>TRBV20-1|TRBJ2-2
CSARDGDRGRSTGELFF
>TRBV25-1|TRBJ2-1
CASSEEGGGYNEQFF
>TRBV29-1|TRBJ2-5
CSGAKEQTQYF
>TRBV5-1|TRBJ1-2
CASSLPLGQGDGYTF
>TRBV15|TRBJ1-4
CATSSGTGKEKLFF
>TRBV20-1|TRBJ2-2
CSAAGTENTGELFF
>TRBV18|TRBJ2-7
CASSRGQGGIYEQYF
>TRBV6-5|TRBJ2-2
CASRDSPGRGTGELFF